A single sample is the source of the 11 T cell receptor beta chains below, sequenced in a study of shared clonotypes between healthy human individuals. Sequenced by immunoSEQ multiplex PCR; TCRdb stores in-frame clones only, minus some. The repertoire includes some 2,500,000 clones, roughly 90% of them detected once, and 0.37% sits in the top ten. Sequenced: naive CD4+ T cells from PBMCs. As to subset: CD45RA+ positively selected. These receptors all come from a man between 18 and 35 years old in good health. Some clones in this sample may be carry-over from other donors' samples.

The rearrangement joins TRBV28 to TRBJ1-2, with 8 bases identical to TRBD1. CDR1 MDHEN and CDR2 SYDVKM come from the germline V gene. J lost 7 bases, V lost 3 bases, and 10 bases had no gene match. This CDR3 region has 15 residues. The CDR3 sequence: CASSFSSRGPAGYTF. CDR3 in DNA: TGTGCCAGCAGTTTTTCTAGCAGGGGGCCCGCTGGCTACACCTTC.

The chain combines TRBV7-9 with TRBJ2-1; D not certain. Germline values: CDR1 SEHNR, CDR2 FQNEAQ (reference sequence). The CDR3 loop spans 15 amino acids. V was cut by 0 bases and J by 6 bases, with 12 bases left in between. CDR3 residues: CASSLAQTSANEQFF. For the CDR3, the DNA is TGTGCCAGCAGCTTAGCGCAAACTTCCGCCAATGAGCAGTTCTTC.

V is TRBV6-6 and J is TRBJ1-5, with D possibly matching TRBD1 (5 bases). Trimming pared 2 bases from V and 7 bases from J, leaving 12 bases between. This CDR3 comprises 14 residues. Per germline, CDR1 MNHNY and CDR2 SVGAGI (reference sequence). CDR3 amino acids: CASSYGGDRQPQHF. The CDR3 bases are TGTGCCAGCAGTTACGGCGGGGACCGACAGCCCCAGCATTTT.

The V call is TRBV5-1, the J call TRBJ2-7, with 7 bases lining up with TRBD1. V lost 0 bases to trimming and J lost 9 bases; unmatched junction nucleotides: 6. The CDR3 consists of 13 residues. From germline, CDR1 is SGHRS and CDR2 YFSETQ. Here the CDR3 DNA reads TGCGCCAGCAGCTTGGGGCAGGGGGAAGGGCAGTACTTC. Its translation is CASSLGQGEGQYF.

The chain uses TRBV7-9 and TRBJ2-7; perhaps TRBD1 as D (5 bases). The CDR3 spans 15 residues. CDR1 is SEHNR, CDR2 FQNEAQ, per germline (reference sequence). V was trimmed by 5 bases and J by 3 bases, leaving 17 bases between them. CDR3 sequence reads: CASSTSGSVDYEQYF. DNA for the CDR3: TGTGCCAGCAGCACCTCAGGGTCTGTGGACTACGAGCAGTACTTC.

The rearrangement joins TRBV7-3 to TRBJ2-6; TRBD1 matches 7 bases. The V and J ends lost 3 bases and 2 bases, in that order; junction bases with no gene match: 1. Germline values: CDR1 SGHTA, CDR2 FQGTGA. CDR3 length equals 15 residues. The CDR3, as DNA: TGTGCCAGCAGCTTCGGGACAGCTGGGGCCAACGTCCTGACTTTC. It encodes CASSFGTAGANVLTF.

In regard to this clone: In the same sample, other DNA sequences code for this CDR3. The V gene is TRBV25-1, the J gene TRBJ2-3; 9 bases are shared with TRBD1. Per the germline V gene, CDR1 is MGHDK and CDR2 is SYGVNS. This CDR3 spans 14 amino acids. V lost 4 bases to trimming and J lost 1 base; unmatched junction nucleotides: 0. The CDR3 bases are TGTGCCAGCAGTGGGGACAGGGGCACAGATACGCAGTATTTT. Residues: CASSGDRGTDTQYF.

This clone was counted only a few times. The same CDR3 can be traced to other DNA sequences in this sample. V gene TRBV19 combines with J gene TRBJ1-1, with a weak D call TRBD1 (5 bases). This CDR3 has 14 residues. Deletions cut 6 bases from V and 1 base from J, with 12 bases between. Germline values: CDR1 LNHDA, CDR2 SQIVND (reference sequence). CDR3 DNA sequence: TGTGCCAGTAGCACTAGACAGCGGAACACTGAAGCTTTCTTT. Translation gives CASSTRQRNTEAFF.

V gene TRBV25-1 combines with J gene TRBJ1-2, with TRBD1 as a possible D gene (5 bases). The CDR3 totals 12 residues. Trimming left V 6 bases short and J 12 bases short, with 17 bases between. Germline V CDR1 and CDR2: MGHDK, SYGVNS. In DNA, the CDR3 is TGTGCCAGCAGCCTGAAAGGGGTTTGGGACACCTTC. This sequence encodes CASSLKGVWDTF.

Of note for this clone: The sample contains more than one DNA sequence encoding this CDR3. The gene calls are TRBV11-2 and TRBJ2-5; 10 bases align to TRBD2. The germline V gene has CDR1 SGHAT and CDR2 FQNNGV. CDR3 length: 14 residues. Unmatched junction bases numbered 0, after V lost 1 base and J lost 4 bases. The CDR3 region is CASSLGTSGETQYF. In DNA form, the CDR3 reads TGTGCCAGCAGCTTAGGGACTAGCGGAGAGACCCAGTACTTC. The complete variable domain, with remaining parts taken from reference TRBV11-2 and TRBJ2-5, reads EAGVAQSPRYKIIEKRQSVAFWCNPISGHATLYWYQQILGQGPKLLIQFQNNGVVDDSQLPKDRFSAERLKGVDSTLKIQPAKLEDSAVYLCASSLGTSGETQYFGPGTRLLVL.

Concerning this clone: A read error may produce the germline difference seen at one junction end. Distinct nucleotide sequences in the sample also encode this CDR3. DNA for the CDR3: TGCGCCAGCAGTTTTGTAAGGGTCGGGGAGAGAGAAAAACTGTTTTTT. Translating gives CASSFVRVGEREKLFF. V is TRBV27 and J is TRBJ1-4; D unclear. Per germline, CDR1 MNHEY and CDR2 SMNVEV (reference sequence). The CDR3 is 16 residues long.